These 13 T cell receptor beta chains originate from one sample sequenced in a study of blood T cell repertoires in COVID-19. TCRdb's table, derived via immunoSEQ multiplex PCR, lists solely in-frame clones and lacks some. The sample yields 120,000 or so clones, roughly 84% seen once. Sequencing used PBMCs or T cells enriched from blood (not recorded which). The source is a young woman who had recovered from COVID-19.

Here the CDR3 reads CASSPSGTWDIQYF. CDR3 coding DNA: TGTGCCAGCAGCCCTAGCGGGACTTGGGACATTCAGTACTTC. The rearrangement uses TRBV7-9 and TRBJ2-4; 9 positions match TRBD2. After removal of 5 bases from V and 8 bases from J, the junction contained 7 bases not matched to a gene. CDR3 length equals 14 residues. Germline V lookup: CDR1 SEHNR, CDR2 FQNEAQ (reference sequence).

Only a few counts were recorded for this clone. The CDR3 here is CASSTWTGLNYGYTF. CDR3 sequence (DNA): TGTGCCAGCAGTACCTGGACAGGTTTGAACTATGGCTACACCTTC. The rearrangement links TRBV28 to TRBJ1-2, with TRBD1 matching 7 bases. The CDR3 runs 15 residues. Germline V gene lookup returns CDR1 MDHEN and CDR2 SYDVKM. The junction had 8 bases not matched to a gene; V was cut back by 5 bases and J by 2 bases.

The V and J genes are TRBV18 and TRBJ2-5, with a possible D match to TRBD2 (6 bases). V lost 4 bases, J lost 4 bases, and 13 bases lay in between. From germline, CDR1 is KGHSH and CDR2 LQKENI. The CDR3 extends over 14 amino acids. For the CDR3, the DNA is TGTGCCAGCTCACTGACCCCGGGAGTAGAGACCCAGTACTTC. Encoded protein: CASSLTPGVETQYF.

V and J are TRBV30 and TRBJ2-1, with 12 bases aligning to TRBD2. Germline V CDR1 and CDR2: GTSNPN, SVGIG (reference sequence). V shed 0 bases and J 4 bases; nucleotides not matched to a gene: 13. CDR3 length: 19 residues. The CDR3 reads CAWSVLRASGLAGYNEQFF. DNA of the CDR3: TGTGCCTGGAGTGTATTAAGGGCCAGCGGACTAGCGGGGTACAATGAGCAGTTCTTC. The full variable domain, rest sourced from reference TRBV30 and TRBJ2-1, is SQTIHQWPATLVQPVGSPLSLECTVEGTSNPNLYWYRQAAGRGLQLLFYSVGIGQISSEVPQNLSASRPQDRQFILSSKKLLLSDSGFYLCAWSVLRASGLAGYNEQFFGPGTRLTVL.

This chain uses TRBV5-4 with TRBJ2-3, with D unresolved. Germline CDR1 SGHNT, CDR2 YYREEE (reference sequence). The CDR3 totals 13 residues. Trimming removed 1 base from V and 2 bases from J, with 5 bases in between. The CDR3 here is CASSLSVTDTQYF. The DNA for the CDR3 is TGTGCCAGCAGCTTGAGCGTCACAGATACGCAGTATTTT. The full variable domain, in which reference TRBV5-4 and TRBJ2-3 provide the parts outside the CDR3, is ETGVTQSPTHLIKTRGQQVTLRCSSQSGHNTVSWYQQALGQGPQFIFQYYREEENGRGNFPPRFSGLQFPNYSSELNVNALELDDSALYLCASSLSVTDTQYFGPGTRLTVL.

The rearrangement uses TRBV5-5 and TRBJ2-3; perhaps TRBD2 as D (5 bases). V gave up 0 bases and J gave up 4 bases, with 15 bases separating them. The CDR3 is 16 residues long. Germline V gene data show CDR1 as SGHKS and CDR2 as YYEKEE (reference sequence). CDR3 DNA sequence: TGTGCCAGCAGCTTGGCCCCTCAATGGGAGTCAGATACGCAGTATTTT. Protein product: CASSLAPQWESDTQYF. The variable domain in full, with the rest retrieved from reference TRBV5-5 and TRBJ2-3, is DAGVTQSPTHLIKTRGQQVTLRCSPISGHKSVSWYQQVLGQGPQFIFQYYEKEERGRGNFPDRFSARQFPNYSSELNVNALLLGDSALYLCASSLAPQWESDTQYFGPGTRLTVL.

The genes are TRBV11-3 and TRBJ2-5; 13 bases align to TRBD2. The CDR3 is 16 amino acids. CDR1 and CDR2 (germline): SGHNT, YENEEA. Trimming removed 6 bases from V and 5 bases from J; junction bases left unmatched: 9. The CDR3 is CASSSGLAGVVETQYF. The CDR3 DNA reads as TGTGCCAGCAGTTCTGGACTAGCGGGAGTCGTGGAGACCCAGTACTTC.

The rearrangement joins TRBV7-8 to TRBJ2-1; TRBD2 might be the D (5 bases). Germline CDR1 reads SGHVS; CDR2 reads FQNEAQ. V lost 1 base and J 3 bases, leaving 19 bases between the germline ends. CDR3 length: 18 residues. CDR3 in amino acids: CASSLVRPGSTHYNEQFF. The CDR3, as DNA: TGTGCCAGCAGCTTAGTACGGCCTGGGAGCACCCACTACAATGAGCAGTTCTTC.

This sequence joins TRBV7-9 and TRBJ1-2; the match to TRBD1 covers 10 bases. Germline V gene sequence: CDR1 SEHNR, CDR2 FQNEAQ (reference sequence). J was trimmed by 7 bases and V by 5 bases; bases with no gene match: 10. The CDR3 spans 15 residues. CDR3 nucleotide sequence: TGTGCCAGCAGCGTTAGCCGACAGGGGGCGCCTGGCTACACCTTC. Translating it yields CASSVSRQGAPGYTF.

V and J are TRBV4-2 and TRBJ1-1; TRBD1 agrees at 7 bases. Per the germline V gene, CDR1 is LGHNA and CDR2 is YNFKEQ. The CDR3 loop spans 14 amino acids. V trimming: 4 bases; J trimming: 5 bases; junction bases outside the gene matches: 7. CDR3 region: CASSLRDSITEAFF. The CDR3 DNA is TGTGCCAGCAGCCTACGGGACAGTATAACTGAAGCTTTCTTT.

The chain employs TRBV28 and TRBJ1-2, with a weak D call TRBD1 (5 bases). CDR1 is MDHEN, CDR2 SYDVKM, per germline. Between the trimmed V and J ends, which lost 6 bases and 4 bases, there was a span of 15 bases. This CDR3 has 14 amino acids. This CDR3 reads CASRPQGGTYGYTF. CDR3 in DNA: TGTGCCAGCAGGCCGCAGGGAGGGACCTATGGCTACACCTTC.

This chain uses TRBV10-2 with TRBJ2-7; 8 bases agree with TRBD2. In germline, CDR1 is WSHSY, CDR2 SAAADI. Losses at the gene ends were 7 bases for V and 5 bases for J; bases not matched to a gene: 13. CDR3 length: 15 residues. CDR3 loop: CASTPASGSLNEQYF. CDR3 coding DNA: TGCGCCAGCACCCCCGCCAGCGGGAGTTTAAACGAGCAGTACTTC.

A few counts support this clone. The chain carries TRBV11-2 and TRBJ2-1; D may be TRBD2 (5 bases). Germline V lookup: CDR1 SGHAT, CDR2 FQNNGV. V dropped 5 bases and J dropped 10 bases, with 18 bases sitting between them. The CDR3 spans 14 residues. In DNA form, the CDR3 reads TGTGCCAGCAGCATCTTGACGAGGGTAGGGGAGCAGTTCTTC. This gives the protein CASSILTRVGEQFF.